The T cell receptor (beta chain) under discussion was sequenced for a study of cytomegalovirus exposure and HLA in healthy donors. The assay was immunoSEQ multiplex PCR, and TCRdb's table has in-frame clones only and misses some. The sample comprises 150,000 to 200,000 clones, 81% of which are singletons, and around 1.3% rests with the top ten. CDR1 is SGHNT and CDR2 is YYREEE in the germline V gene (reference sequence). The CDR3 loop spans 15 amino acids. The V and J ends lost 0 bases and 0 bases respectively, with 8 bases between them. The sample consisted of PBMCs. This rearrangement joins TRBV5-4 to TRBJ2-3; D might be TRBD1 (5 bases). The sequence came from a woman aged 25 to 39 in good health and CMV-seronegative. The chain's CDR3 is CASSLEGASTDTQYF. Here the CDR3 DNA reads TGTGCCAGCAGCTTGGAAGGGGCGAGCACAGATACGCAGTATTTT.